The 30 T cell receptor beta chains reported below all come from one sample, sequenced in a study of T cells in Graves' hyperthyroidism and ophthalmopathy. Authors of the study amplified TCR beta CDR3 regions from RNA transcripts. Initially, a first-round RT-PCR of the TCR CDR3 employed the HTBI primer set. A single record per CDR3 protein comes from TCRdb applying MiXCR to the multiplex PCR reads. The sample includes fewer than 650,000 distinct CDR3 sequences, around 15% of them seen just once. The sequenced sample was blood. The source is a woman aged 40 to 50 with Graves' hyperthyroidism.

Many counts were recorded for this clonotype. The rearrangement uses TRBV28 and TRBJ2-1; TRBD1 matches at 7 bases. The ends lost 5 bases at V and 0 bases at J; junction bases unmatched: 10. CDR1 is MDHEN and CDR2 is SYDVKM in the germline V gene. The CDR3 loop spans 17 amino acids. The CDR3 DNA follows: TGTGCCAGCAGTCCGGGGACAGCTACAAGCTCCTACAATGAGCAGTTCTTC. It specifies CASSPGTATSSYNEQFF. Together with reference TRBV28 and TRBJ2-1, the CDR3 gives the full variable domain: DVKVTQSSRYLVKRTGEKVFLECVQDMDHENMFWYRQDPGLGLRLIYFSYDVKMKEKGDIPEGYSVSREKKERFSLILESASTNQTSMYLCASSPGTATSSYNEQFFGPGTRLTVL.

This clonotype was picked up many times. The rearrangement links TRBV10-3 to TRBJ2-1; TRBD1 agrees at 10 bases. The length of the CDR3 is 16 residues. Per germline, CDR1 ENHRY and CDR2 SYGVKD. J lost 3 bases, V lost 8 bases, and 10 bases had no gene match. The CDR3 spells CAIDSPGQGSYNEQFF. The DNA for the CDR3 is TGTGCCATCGATTCCCCGGGACAGGGGAGCTACAATGAGCAGTTCTTC.

This clonotype appeared many times. This chain uses TRBV7-2 with TRBJ2-1; perhaps TRBD2 as D (5 bases). Germline-derived CDR1 and CDR2 are SGHTA and FQGNSA. This CDR3 comprises 15 residues. V was clipped by 4 bases and J by 8 bases, with 18 bases between them. Here the CDR3 DNA reads TGTGCCAGCAGCTCCCGAGTTAGCGCAGCCCATGAGCAGTTCTTC. This gives the protein CASSSRVSAAHEQFF.

This rearrangement joins TRBV6-5 to TRBJ2-1; D uncertain. In germline, CDR1 is MNHEY, CDR2 SVGAGI. The V end lost 0 bases, the J end lost 6 bases, and 12 bases lay between the germline ends. This CDR3 has 15 amino acids. The CDR3 is CASSYSDAVGNEQFF. The CDR3 DNA follows: TGTGCCAGCAGTTACTCGGACGCGGTAGGCAATGAGCAGTTCTTC.

V and J are TRBV28 and TRBJ2-5; the D gene is possibly TRBD2 (5 bases). With 2 bases removed from V and 3 bases from J, the gap between germline ends came to 13 bases. This CDR3 is 15 amino acids long. Germline V CDR1 and CDR2: MDHEN, SYDVKM. The CDR3 loop is CASSLMSGEKETQYF. CDR3 nucleotides: TGTGCCAGCAGTTTAATGTCCGGGGAGAAAGAGACCCAGTACTTC.

The chain combines TRBV10-2 with TRBJ2-3; TRBD2 might be the D (5 bases). The CDR3 has 14 residues. Germline V gene sequence: CDR1 WSHSY, CDR2 SAAADI. V was trimmed by 5 bases and J by 1 base, leaving 10 bases between them. In nucleotides, the CDR3 is TGCGCCAGCAGTAACACTAGGGGCACAGATACGCAGTATTTT. This translates into CASSNTRGTDTQYF.

The V gene is TRBV7-9, the J gene TRBJ2-2; maybe TRBD1 (6 bases). Trimming stripped 7 bases from V and 2 bases from J, with 17 bases between. The CDR3 runs to 16 residues. Germline V CDR1 and CDR2: SEHNR, FQNEAQ (reference sequence). The CDR3 nucleotides read TGTGCCAGCACAAGATACAGGGAGCTAAACACCGGGGAGCTGTTTTTT. This translates into CASTRYRELNTGELFF.

This clonotype was counted ten times or more. This sequence joins TRBV12-3 or TRBV12-4 and TRBJ1-4; D call uncertain. This CDR3 region has 14 residues. V was clipped by 6 bases and J by 8 bases, with 16 bases between them. Written as DNA, the CDR3 is TGTGCCAGCAGCCCGAGCGGCGGGCGCGAAAAACTGTTTTTT. Its protein is CASSPSGGREKLFF.

In its sample, this clonotype was seen many times. V and J are TRBV30 and TRBJ1-4, with D unclear. The V end lost 2 bases, the J end lost 8 bases, and 15 bases lay between the germline ends. There are 14 residues in the CDR3. Germline V gives CDR1 GTSNPN, CDR2 SVGIG (reference sequence). CDR3 sequence: CAWSPGSTWEKLFF. CDR3 bases: TGTGCCTGGAGTCCGGGCAGCACCTGGGAAAAACTGTTTTTT.

This clonotype turned up a few times. V usage is TRBV15 and J usage is TRBJ1-2, with TRBD1 identical over 7 bases. With V trimmed by 4 bases and J by 4 bases, 6 bases remained unmatched. The CDR3 is 14 amino acids. The germline gives CDR1 LNHNV, CDR2 YYDKDF (reference sequence). The CDR3 is CATSTRDSRYGYTF. The CDR3 DNA is TGTGCCACCAGCACCAGGGACAGCCGCTATGGCTACACCTTC.

This clonotype has ten or more counts. The rearrangement joins TRBV3-1 to TRBJ1-5, with no clear D. Per germline, CDR1 LGHDT and CDR2 YNNKEL (reference sequence). V lost 1 base, J lost 1 base, and 5 bases lay in between. This CDR3 spans 14 amino acids. The CDR3 coding sequence is TGTGCCAGCAGCCAAGGACCGAGCAATCAGCCCCAGCATTTT. Its protein product is CASSQGPSNQPQHF.

This clonotype has only a few counts. The rearrangement joins TRBV6-1 to TRBJ2-7, with 8 bases identical to TRBD2. J was trimmed by 4 bases and V by 4 bases; bases with no gene match: 6. The CDR3 has 14 residues. CDR1 and CDR2 from the germline V gene are MNHNS and SASEGT. The CDR3 protein is CASSAGRGEYEQYF. DNA of the CDR3: TGTGCCAGCAGTGCCGGGAGGGGCGAGTACGAGCAGTACTTC.

The sample holds many counts of this clonotype. The chain combines TRBV6-1 with TRBJ1-1; 12 nucleotides agree with TRBD1. In germline, CDR1 is MNHNS, CDR2 SASEGT. The CDR3 is made up of 19 amino acids. V dropped 8 bases and J dropped 0; count of bases not matched to a gene: 16. The CDR3 DNA reads as TGTGCCAGCGGTCCTTTCTTGGGGACAGGGGGCCGAATGAACACTGAAGCTTTCTTT. This sequence encodes CASGPFLGTGGRMNTEAFF.

The rearrangement joins TRBV5-8 to TRBJ1-5; D not certain. Looked up from germline, CDR1 is SGHTS and CDR2 is YDEGEE. Between the trimmed V and J ends, which lost 4 bases and 0 bases, there was a span of 11 bases. The CDR3 loop spans 15 amino acids. Here the CDR3 reads CASSLPPFSNQPQHF. As DNA, the CDR3 is TGTGCCAGCAGCCTCCCGCCCTTTAGCAATCAGCCCCAGCATTTT.

This clonotype has at least ten counts. The V and J genes are TRBV2 and TRBJ1-2, with a weak D call TRBD1 (5 bases). The CDR3 runs to 13 residues. The V end lost 2 bases, the J end lost 5 bases, and 9 bases lay between the germline ends. Per the germline V gene, CDR1 is SNHLY and CDR2 is FYNNEI. The CDR3 here is CASSEFGGYGYTF. CDR3 coding DNA: TGTGCCAGCAGTGAATTCGGGGGTTATGGCTACACCTTC.

Ten or more counts support this clonotype. This chain connects TRBV27 to TRBJ2-7; 10 bases fit TRBD2. This CDR3 is 15 amino acids long. Per germline, CDR1 MNHEY and CDR2 SMNVEV (reference sequence). Trimming at V came to 2 bases and at J to 5 bases, leaving 6 bases not matched to a gene. Here the CDR3 DNA reads TGTGCCAGCAGTTTACAACGGACTAGCGGTAACGAGCAGTACTTC. Protein sequence: CASSLQRTSGNEQYF.

This clonotype has a count of ten or more. The chain employs TRBV5-1 and TRBJ1-2, with TRBD1 matching over 10 bases. The CDR3 loop spans 18 amino acids. Unmatched junction bases numbered 12, after V lost 0 bases and J lost 4 bases. Germline-derived CDR1 and CDR2 are SGHRS and YFSETQ. The CDR3 nucleotides read TGCGCCAGCAGCTTGGCCAGGACAGGGGGTTTTTCAGGCTATGGCTACACCTTC. Translation gives CASSLARTGGFSGYGYTF. Supplemented by reference TRBV5-1 and TRBJ1-2, the full variable domain reads KAGVTQTPRYLIKTRGQQVTLSCSPISGHRSVSWYQQTPGQGLQFLFEYFSETQRNKGNFPGRFSGRQFSNSRSEMNVSTLELGDSALYLCASSLARTGGFSGYGYTFGSGTRLTVV.

In this sample, this clonotype turned up many times. The CDR3 region is CASSPDRKNEKLFF. The CDR3 DNA sequence: TGTGCCAGCAGTCCGGACAGAAAGAATGAAAAACTGTTTTTT. V usage is TRBV12-3 or TRBV12-4 and J usage is TRBJ1-4, with D tentatively TRBD1 (6 bases). The CDR3 contains 14 residues. Between the trimmed V and J ends, which lost 5 bases and 5 bases, there was a span of 12 bases.

Only one count was recorded for this clonotype. V gene TRBV29-1 combines with J gene TRBJ1-2, with D tentatively TRBD1 (5 bases). CDR3 length: 16 residues. V lost 0 bases and J 0 bases, leaving 14 bases between the germline ends. Germline V CDR1 and CDR2: SQVTM, ANQGSEA. The CDR3: CSVEDLGRTPNYGYTF. In DNA form, the CDR3 reads TGCAGCGTTGAAGATCTGGGAAGGACACCTAACTATGGCTACACCTTC.

There are many counts of this clonotype. V and J are TRBV28 and TRBJ1-2; a possible D gene is TRBD1 (5 bases). The CDR3 spans 14 residues. Between the trimmed V and J ends, which lost 5 bases and 2 bases, there was a span of 12 bases. CDR1 MDHEN and CDR2 SYDVKM come from the germline V gene. CDR3: CASSTMTVNYGYTF. CDR3 coding DNA: TGTGCCAGCAGTACCATGACAGTAAACTATGGCTACACCTTC.

In this sample, this clonotype turned up a few times. The chain recombines TRBV7-9 with TRBJ2-1; D might be TRBD1 (6 bases). The CDR3 has 13 amino acids. CDR1 SEHNR and CDR2 FQNEAQ come from the germline V gene (reference sequence). V was cut by 4 bases and J by 7 bases, with 11 bases left in between. For the CDR3, the DNA is TGTGCCAGCAGCTATGAGGGACAAAATGAGCAGTTCTTC. Its translation: CASSYEGQNEQFF.

This clonotype was observed at least ten times. The V and J genes are TRBV3-1 and TRBJ1-6, with TRBD1 identical over 7 bases. This CDR3 has 17 amino acids. Trimming took 0 bases from V and 7 from J; bases not matched to a gene: 9. Per the germline V gene, CDR1 is LGHDT and CDR2 is YNNKEL (reference sequence). The CDR3 bases are TGTGCCAGCAGCCAAGATCAGTGGACAGGAGGGAATTCACCCCTCCACTTT. This translates into CASSQDQWTGGNSPLHF.

This clonotype came up a few times. V is TRBV7-9 and J is TRBJ2-2; D gene uncertain. V was trimmed by 5 bases and J by 5 bases, leaving 15 bases between them. Per the germline V gene, CDR1 is SEHNR and CDR2 is FQNEAQ (reference sequence). The CDR3 totals 15 residues. CDR3 DNA: TGTGCCAGCAGCCCGAACCCGCCTGGGACCGGGGAGCTGTTTTTT. This encodes CASSPNPPGTGELFF.

This clonotype was detected ten times or more. The V gene is TRBV2, the J gene TRBJ2-3; TRBD2 matches 10 bases. There are 15 residues in the CDR3. Germline V gene lookup returns CDR1 SNHLY and CDR2 FYNNEI. J gave up 4 bases and V 8 bases, and 9 bases lay outside the gene matches. CDR3 sequence reads: CASGASGRGPDTQYF. The DNA for the CDR3 is TGTGCCAGCGGGGCTAGCGGGAGAGGGCCAGATACGCAGTATTTT.

This clonotype was detected ten times or more. The gene calls are TRBV7-2 and TRBJ1-4; TRBD1 matches 8 bases. CDR3 length: 14 amino acids. Germline V lookup: CDR1 SGHTA, CDR2 FQGNSA. V trimming: 5 bases; J trimming: 8 bases; junction bases outside the gene matches: 7. This chain's CDR3 is CASSRTGSGEKLFF. The CDR3 region has the DNA TGTGCCAGCAGCAGGACAGGGTCTGGGGAAAAACTGTTTTTT. Full variable domain (rest looked up from reference TRBV7-2 and TRBJ1-4): GAGVSQSPSNKVTEKGKDVELRCDPISGHTALYWYRQSLGQGLEFLIYFQGNSAPDKSGLPSDRFSAERTGGSVSTLTIQRTQQEDSAVYLCASSRTGSGEKLFFGSGTQLSVL.

This clonotype was seen at least ten times. The chain couples TRBV28 to TRBJ2-7; no definite D call. V was shortened by 2 bases and J by 2 bases, with 10 bases between the two germline ends. From germline, CDR1 is MDHEN and CDR2 SYDVKM. CDR3 length equals 14 residues. The chain's CDR3 is CASSLTGITYEQYF. The CDR3 DNA is TGTGCCAGCAGTTTAACTGGGATTACCTACGAGCAGTACTTC.

The V call is TRBV2, the J call TRBJ2-2; D call uncertain. Trimming shortened V by 7 bases and J by 7 bases, and 4 bases separated the two germline ends. The CDR3 contains 10 residues. Germline loops: CDR1 SNHLY, CDR2 FYNNEI. The CDR3 region has the DNA TGTGCCAGCAACGGCGGGGAGCTGTTTTTT. Its translation: CASNGGELFF.

The chain combines TRBV4-1 with TRBJ1-1, with a possible D match to TRBD1 (5 bases). This CDR3 spans 19 amino acids. CDR1 MGHRA and CDR2 YSYEKL come from the germline V gene. V shed 4 bases and J shed 4 bases, with 28 bases lying between them. The CDR3 loop is CASSPRRVRAGGNGTEAFF. DNA for the CDR3: TGCGCCAGCAGCCCACGAAGGGTGAGGGCCGGGGGTAACGGCACTGAAGCTTTCTTT.

V is TRBV12-5 and J is TRBJ2-7; TRBD2 matches 12 bases. The CDR3 is 15 amino acids. V gave up 3 bases and J gave up 3 bases; unmatched junction bases: 3. The germline gives CDR1 LGHNT, CDR2 FRNRAP. The CDR3 protein is CASGLLAGGLYEQYF. The CDR3, as DNA: TGTGCTAGTGGTTTACTAGCGGGAGGACTCTACGAGCAGTACTTC.

This clonotype has a count of ten or more. V usage is TRBV2 and J usage is TRBJ2-7, with D unresolved. The CDR3 spans 12 residues. The germline V gene has CDR1 SNHLY and CDR2 FYNNEI. With 2 bases removed from V and 6 bases from J, the gap between germline ends came to 8 bases. The CDR3 DNA sequence: TGTGCCAGCAGTGAATCTACCCTCGAGCAGTACTTC. This sequence encodes CASSESTLEQYF.